The rows below give T cell receptor beta chains drawn from one sample of a study of T cell responses to AZD1222 COVID-19 vaccine. Method: immunoSEQ multiplex PCR; TCRdb's copy keeps in-frame clones and lacks some. The sample includes 60,000 to 85,000 clones, 60% to 85% of them seen just once. The specimen was peripheral blood, collected 28 days after the second dose of the MenACWY control vaccine. The origin of the receptors is an adult who received the MenACWY meningococcal vaccine as a control. The CDR3 runs from the conserved cysteine through the conserved F or W. Each record gives: V gene, D gene, clone size, J gene, CDR3 protein, CDR3 DNA. D genes are given only for firm matches. Clone size is stated in some rows and not others, as once, few, many or a class when expanded.

>TRBV28|TRBD1|.|TRBJ1-5
CASIVAGGQPQHF
TGTGCCAGCATCGTAGCAGGGGGTCAGCCCCAGCATTTT
>TRBV3-1/TRBV3-2|TRBD1|.|TRBJ1-4
CASSQDPGTGSEKLFF
TGTGCCAGCAGCCAAGATCCCGGGACAGGGAGTGAAAAACTGTTTTTT
>TRBV9|.|.|TRBJ2-3
CASSWDGTDTQYF
TGTGCCAGCAGCTGGGACGGCACAGATACGCAGTATTTT
>TRBV5-5|.|.|TRBJ2-7
CASGETVTYEQYF
TGTGCCAGCGGCGAGACTGTCACCTACGAGCAGTACTTC
>TRBV20-1|.|.|TRBJ2-3
CSASQVRGRSTDTQYF
TGCAGTGCTAGTCAAGTAAGGGGACGGAGCACAGATACGCAGTATTTT
>TRBV5-1|TRBD1|.|TRBJ1-1
CASPFATGGTEAFF
TGCGCCAGCCCGTTTGCCACAGGGGGGACTGAAGCTTTCTTT
>TRBV10-3|TRBD2|.|TRBJ2-3
CAISFGLAGGDTQYF
TGTGCCATCAGCTTTGGACTAGCGGGAGGAGATACGCAGTATTTT
>TRBV30|.|.|TRBJ1-3
CAWSASGIDGNTIYF
TGTGCCTGGAGTGCATCGGGGATCGATGGAAACACCATATATTTT
>TRBV2|TRBD1|.|TRBJ2-1
CASSGGGQGFPEQFF
TGTGCCAGCAGTGGTGGGGGACAGGGGTTTCCTGAGCAGTTCTTC
>TRBV10-3|.|.|TRBJ2-5
CVISSTGSLQETQYF
TGTGTCATCAGTTCCACGGGGTCCCTGCAAGAGACCCAGTACTTC
>TRBV5-6|.|.|TRBJ2-7
CASSYTNSAYEQYF
TGTGCCAGCAGCTATACCAACTCTGCCTACGAGCAGTACTTC
>TRBV12-3/TRBV12-4|TRBD1|.|TRBJ2-1
CASSLRGPQQFF
TGTGCCAGCAGTTTAAGGGGGCCCCAGCAGTTCTTC
>TRBV5-5|.|.|TRBJ2-7
CASSWEPQYEQYF
TGTGCCAGCAGCTGGGAGCCCCAGTACGAGCAGTACTTC
>TRBV5-4|.|few|TRBJ1-2
CASSLTAYDGYTF
TGTGCCAGCAGCTTGACAGCTTATGATGGCTACACCTTC